This T cell receptor (beta chain) was captured in a study of shared clonotypes between healthy human individuals. V lost 0 bases, J lost 2 bases, and 11 bases lay in between. Germline CDR1 and CDR2: SGHRS and YFSETQ. There are 15 residues in the CDR3. Study results and caveats: All-four-donor shared clonotypes had higher generation probabilities than non-shared clonotypes did.

Naive-designated CD8 cells lacked CD45RO, were positively enriched for CCR7, and omitted terminally differentiated effector memory CD45RA+ cells. In the case of this clone: The antigen is not known.

Assay runs were performed at deep level. In the sorted-subset replicate PCRs, about 200 ng DNA, tens of thousands of T cell genomes, was used. TCRdb's table, derived via immunoSEQ multiplex PCR, lists solely in-frame clones and lacks some. The table lists about 2.1 million clones, roughly 93% of them singletons. The sample was naive CD8+ T cells from PBMCs. The sequence was collected from a man aged 18 to 29 in good health. Some clones in this sample may be carry-over from other donors' samples. This sequence joins TRBV5-1 and TRBJ1-2; no clear D. CDR3 residues: CASSLEASLNYGYTF. Here the CDR3 DNA reads TGCGCCAGCAGCTTGGAGGCCAGCCTCAACTATGGCTACACCTTC.